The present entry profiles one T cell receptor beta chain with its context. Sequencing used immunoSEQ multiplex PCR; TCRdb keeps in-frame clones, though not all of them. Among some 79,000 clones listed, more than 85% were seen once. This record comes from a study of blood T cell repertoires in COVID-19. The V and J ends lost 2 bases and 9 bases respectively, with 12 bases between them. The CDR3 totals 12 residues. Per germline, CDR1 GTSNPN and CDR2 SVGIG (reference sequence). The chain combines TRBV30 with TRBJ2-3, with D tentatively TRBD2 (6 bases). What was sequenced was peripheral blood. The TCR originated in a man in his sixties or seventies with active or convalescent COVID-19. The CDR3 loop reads CAWSPMSGTQYF. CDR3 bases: TGTGCCTGGAGTCCAATGAGCGGGACGCAGTATTTT.